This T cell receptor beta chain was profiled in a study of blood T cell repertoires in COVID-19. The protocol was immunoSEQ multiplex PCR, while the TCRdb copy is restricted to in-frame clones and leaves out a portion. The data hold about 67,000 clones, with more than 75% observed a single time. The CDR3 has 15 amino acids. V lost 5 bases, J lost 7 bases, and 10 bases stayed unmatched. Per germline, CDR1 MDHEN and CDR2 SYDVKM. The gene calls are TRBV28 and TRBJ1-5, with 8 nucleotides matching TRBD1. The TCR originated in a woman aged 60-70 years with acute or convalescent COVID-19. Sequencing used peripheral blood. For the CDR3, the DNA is TGTGCCAGCAGTCAGGGGGACAGGCAACACCAGCCCCAGCATTTT. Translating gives CASSQGDRQHQPQHF.